Below are 4 T cell receptor beta chains sequenced from a single sample in a study of blood T cell repertoires in COVID-19. Assay used: immunoSEQ multiplex PCR; TCRdb lists only in-frame clones, some missing. Seen here are fewer than 150,000 clones, 84% observed once, and the top ten hold around 13%. Material for sequencing was peripheral blood. The receptors were gathered from a human donor in a cohort sampled during active COVID-19.

The V call is TRBV4-1, the J call TRBJ1-4; no reliable D call. The V and J ends lost 2 bases and 5 bases respectively, with 15 bases between them. The germline V gene encodes CDR1 MGHRA and CDR2 YSYEKL. This CDR3 has 16 residues. The CDR3 reads CASSQWGGMINEKLFF. CDR3 sequence (DNA): TGCGCCAGCAGCCAATGGGGAGGGATGATAAATGAAAAACTGTTTTTT.

In this sample, this clone turned up many times. This chain joins TRBV19 and TRBJ2-1; D may be TRBD1 (8 bases). CDR1 LNHDA and CDR2 SQIVND come from the germline V gene (reference sequence). The V and J ends lost 9 bases and 7 bases respectively, with 16 bases between them. CDR3 length: 13 amino acids. CDR3 coding DNA: TGTGCCAGAACAGGGGGAGGGTATAATGAGCAGTTCTTC. Translated, it gives CARTGGGYNEQFF.

The gene calls are TRBV7-9 and TRBJ2-1; TRBD2 matches at 10 bases. There are 16 residues in the CDR3. CDR1 and CDR2 from the germline V gene are SEHNR and FQNEAQ (reference sequence). J was trimmed by 8 bases and V by 1 base; bases with no gene match: 8. The CDR3 here is CASSLVMRLAGDEQFF. DNA for the CDR3: TGTGCCAGCAGCTTAGTAATGAGACTAGCGGGCGATGAGCAGTTCTTC.

V is TRBV6-6 and J is TRBJ2-1; 7 nucleotides agree with TRBD1. CDR1 and CDR2 from the germline V gene are MNHNY and SVGAGI (reference sequence). The CDR3 has 16 residues. Trimming removed 2 bases from V and 5 bases from J; junction bases left unmatched: 9. As DNA, the CDR3 is TGTGCCAGCAGTTACCCGGGACAGTTTCCCAACAATGAGCAGTTCTTC. Its translation: CASSYPGQFPNNEQFF.